The 30 T cell receptor beta chains reported below all come from one sample, sequenced in a study of T cell changes during pregnancy in multiple sclerosis. Assay used: immunoSEQ multiplex PCR; TCRdb lists only in-frame clones, some missing. The sample records 40,000 to 60,000 clones, 90% to 95% being singletons. The sample here was peripheral blood, taken after pregnancy. The source is a female donor with multiple sclerosis, enrolled in a pregnancy study.

V usage is TRBV19 and J usage is TRBJ1-1; TRBD1 aligns across 7 bases. CDR3 length: 17 residues. Germline CDR1 reads LNHDA; CDR2 reads SQIVND (reference sequence). J lost 4 bases, V lost 3 bases, and 14 bases had no gene match. CDR3 DNA: TGTGCCAGTAGTATCCTAGGACAGGCCGGAGGTCTCACTGAAGCTTTCTTT. Translating it yields CASSILGQAGGLTEAFF.

This clone appeared a few times. This chain connects TRBV19 to TRBJ1-1, with TRBD1 matching 7 bases. With 3 bases clipped from V and 0 bases from J, the junction kept 7 bases outside the gene matches. The CDR3 totals 16 residues. Germline CDR1 is LNHDA and CDR2 is SQIVND (reference sequence). Here the CDR3 reads CASSMNRGRMNTEAFF. The CDR3 DNA reads as TGTGCCAGTAGTATGAACAGGGGAAGAATGAACACTGAAGCTTTCTTT.

The gene calls are TRBV4-2 and TRBJ2-2, with TRBD2 identical over 8 bases. Germline trimming cut 4 bases from V and 8 bases from J; bases unmatched to any gene: 3. The CDR3 has 13 residues. Germline CDR1 LGHNA, CDR2 YNFKEQ. CDR3 sequence reads: CASSPTSAGELFF. CDR3 sequence (DNA): TGTGCCAGCAGCCCGACTAGCGCGGGGGAGCTGTTTTTT.

The chain combines TRBV19 with TRBJ2-7, with a possible D match to TRBD1 (6 bases). Germline values: CDR1 LNHDA, CDR2 SQIVND (reference sequence). The CDR3 totals 14 residues. V lost 4 bases, J lost 6 bases, and 16 bases lay in between. CDR3 nucleotides: TGTGCCAGTAGTACTCCGGGACAAACAGCCGAGCAGTACTTC. Amino acids: CASSTPGQTAEQYF.

The rearrangement joins TRBV6-5 to TRBJ1-2; TRBD1 agrees at 10 bases. CDR1 is MNHEY, CDR2 SVGAGI, per germline. The CDR3 has 13 amino acids. Losses at the gene ends were 2 bases for V and 8 bases for J; bases not matched to a gene: 2. The CDR3 nucleotides are TGTGCCAGCAGTTACGGGACAGGGGAAGGCTACACCTTC. Translated: CASSYGTGEGYTF.

The chain links TRBV4-3 to TRBJ1-6; TRBD1 agrees at 7 bases. Germline loops: CDR1 LGHNA, CDR2 YSLEER. The trim removed 4 bases at V and 5 bases at J, leaving 5 bases unmatched. The CDR3 is 15 residues long. CDR3 DNA sequence: TGCGCCAGCAGCCTCAGGGACAGACATAATTCACCCCTCCACTTT. This sequence encodes CASSLRDRHNSPLHF.

J is TRBJ2-5 and V is TRBV7-9; 10 nucleotides agree with TRBD2. Germline CDR1 and CDR2: SEHNR and FQNEAQ (reference sequence). The CDR3 is 18 amino acids. The J segment lost 1 base and the V segment lost 1 base, leaving 9 bases of the junction unmatched. CDR3 nucleotide sequence: TGTGCCAGCAGCTTAGGAGCGGGGGGGACAGGCCTCCAAGAGACCCAGTACTTC. It translates to CASSLGAGGTGLQETQYF.

The chain recombines TRBV7-9 with TRBJ2-4, with D perhaps matching TRBD1 (6 bases). V lost 4 bases, J lost 0 bases, and 13 bases lay in between. Germline V gene sequence: CDR1 SEHNR, CDR2 FQNEAQ (reference sequence). The CDR3 covers 16 residues. CDR3 region: CASSSPTGGAKNIQYF. Here the CDR3 DNA reads TGTGCCAGCAGCTCGCCGACAGGAGGAGCCAAAAACATTCAGTACTTC.

The chain has TRBV4-2 and TRBJ2-3, with TRBD2 matching over 12 bases. Germline V CDR1 and CDR2: LGHNA, YNFKEQ. V shed 1 base, J shed 5 bases, and the junction held 7 bases outside the gene matches. The CDR3 is 17 residues long. The CDR3 reads CASSQGLAGGLGDTQYF. CDR3 nucleotide sequence: TGTGCCAGCAGCCAAGGGCTAGCGGGGGGGCTTGGAGATACGCAGTATTTT.

The J gene is TRBJ1-5, the V gene TRBV7-9; 8 nucleotides line up with TRBD1. The CDR3 has 17 amino acids. CDR1 SEHNR and CDR2 FQNEAQ come from the germline V gene (reference sequence). V was clipped by 5 bases and J by 0 bases; unmatched bases: 9. CDR3 in DNA: TGTGCCAGCAGCCGGACAGGGAACTACTATAGCAATCAGCCCCAGCATTTT. It specifies CASSRTGNYYSNQPQHF.

V and J are TRBV7-9 and TRBJ2-2, with TRBD1 matching over 7 bases. This CDR3 spans 19 amino acids. Trimming cost V 3 bases and J 3 bases; bases outside gene matches: 16. Germline V gives CDR1 SEHNR, CDR2 FQNEAQ (reference sequence). CDR3 residues: CASSFNRVWGQTDTGELFF. The CDR3 DNA follows: TGTGCCAGCAGCTTTAATCGGGTTTGGGGACAGACTGACACCGGGGAGCTGTTTTTT.

This chain joins TRBV29-1 and TRBJ2-5, with TRBD2 matching over 11 bases. The germline CDR1 and CDR2 sequences are SQVTM and ANQGSEA. V lost 5 bases to trimming and J lost 5 bases; unmatched junction nucleotides: 13. CDR3 length: 16 residues. In nucleotides, the CDR3 is TGCAGCGTTTCCCCATCCCTTAGCGGGGGGGTGGAGACCCAGTACTTC. Translation gives CSVSPSLSGGVETQYF.

J is TRBJ2-3 and V is TRBV9; 13 bases agree with TRBD2. This CDR3 has 19 amino acids. Unmatched junction bases numbered 9, after V lost 2 bases and J lost 0 bases. Germline assignment: CDR1 SGDLS and CDR2 YYNGEE. CDR3 DNA: TGTGCCAGCAGCGTTGGAGGGACTAGCGGGGAGAAAAGCACAGATACGCAGTATTTT. Its translation: CASSVGGTSGEKSTDTQYF.

This clone was observed once. The chain couples TRBV5-4 to TRBJ2-5; D is undetermined. CDR1 SGHNT and CDR2 YYREEE come from the germline V gene (reference sequence). V dropped 0 bases and J dropped 2 bases, with 5 bases sitting between them. There are 13 residues in the CDR3. The CDR3 reads CASSLGLQETQYF. In nucleotides, the CDR3 is TGTGCCAGCAGCTTGGGGCTTCAAGAGACCCAGTACTTC.

V and J are TRBV19 and TRBJ2-7; no definite D call. The germline gives CDR1 LNHDA, CDR2 SQIVND (reference sequence). Deletions cut 6 bases from V and 2 bases from J, with 5 bases between. The CDR3 runs 11 residues. The CDR3 region has the DNA TGTGCCAGTAGCGACACCTACGAGCAGTACTTC. Amino acid sequence: CASSDTYEQYF.

This clone was seen more than once but under ten times. The CDR3 region has the DNA TGTGCCAGCAGCCGCGCTAGACAGAGCGGCAATCAGCCCCAGCATTTT. It encodes CASSRARQSGNQPQHF. The gene calls are TRBV7-8 and TRBJ1-5, with D possibly being TRBD1 (5 bases). Germline V gene data show CDR1 as SGHVS and CDR2 as FQNEAQ. There are 16 residues in the CDR3. Trimming pared 5 bases from V and 2 bases from J, leaving 16 bases between.

This sequence joins TRBV5-1 and TRBJ1-1; 7 bases line up with TRBD1. CDR3 length equals 14 residues. In germline, CDR1 is SGHRS, CDR2 YFSETQ. Trimming at V came to 4 bases and at J to 2 bases, leaving 5 bases not matched to a gene. CDR3 in DNA: TGCGCCAGCAGCCCCCAGGGGGGAAACACTGAAGCTTTCTTT. Amino acids: CASSPQGGNTEAFF.

As for this clone: The CDR3 carries no conserved terminal phenylalanine or tryptophan, so it likely arises from a read error. The limits of the CDR3 on the DNA are not certain, so only TCRdb's listed CDR3 is given. The chain has TRBV25-1 and TRBJ1-5. The CDR3 spans 8 residues, counting both ends. Germline CDR1 and CDR2: MGHDK and SYGVNS. CDR3: CASSRGGV.

This clone was detected only once. The genes are TRBV18 and TRBJ1-3, with 7 positions matching TRBD1. V trimming: 4 bases; J trimming: 0 bases; junction bases outside the gene matches: 9. The germline V gene encodes CDR1 KGHSH and CDR2 LQKENI. This CDR3 contains 17 residues. The CDR3: CASSLPPGTVSGNTIYF. CDR3 sequence (DNA): TGTGCCAGCTCACTTCCCCCGGGGACAGTCTCTGGAAACACCATATATTTT.

The chain combines TRBV10-3 with TRBJ1-2; no definite D call. Trimming took 5 bases from V and 6 from J, leaving 13 bases between them. Germline loops: CDR1 ENHRY, CDR2 SYGVKD. This CDR3 region has 13 residues. The CDR3 region is CAISFGPGNGYTF. CDR3 nucleotide sequence: TGTGCCATCAGTTTCGGGCCCGGGAATGGCTACACCTTC.

The V and J genes are TRBV6-5 and TRBJ2-1, with TRBD2 as a possible D gene (6 bases). This CDR3 has 14 residues. Germline V lookup: CDR1 MNHEY, CDR2 SVGAGI. Trimming shortened V by 7 bases and J by 5 bases, and 15 bases separated the two germline ends. The CDR3 DNA sequence: TGTGCCAGCACGGAGGCTAGCGTAAACAATGAGCAGTTCTTC. The encoded protein is CASTEASVNNEQFF.

The chain carries TRBV7-2 and TRBJ1-3; 7 bases line up with TRBD1. The V and J ends lost 6 bases and 4 bases, in that order; junction bases with no gene match: 3. Germline CDR1 SGHTA, CDR2 FQGNSA. The CDR3 runs 13 residues. The CDR3 sequence is CASRSGGGNTIYF. In nucleotides, the CDR3 is TGTGCCAGCAGATCAGGGGGAGGAAACACCATATATTTT. The whole variable domain, remainder taken from reference TRBV7-2 and TRBJ1-3, is GAGVSQSPSNKVTEKGKDVELRCDPISGHTALYWYRQSLGQGLEFLIYFQGNSAPDKSGLPSDRFSAERTGGSVSTLTIQRTQQEDSAVYLCASRSGGGNTIYFGEGSWLTVV.

This sequence joins TRBV25-1 and TRBJ1-4; D uncertain. Trimming took off 5 bases at V and 0 bases at J, with 10 bases between the two ends. The CDR3 loop spans 15 amino acids. Germline values: CDR1 MGHDK, CDR2 SYGVNS. As DNA, the CDR3 is TGTGCCAGCAGTTTTCAGGCAGCAACTAATGAAAAACTGTTTTTT. The encoded protein is CASSFQAATNEKLFF.

V usage is TRBV19 and J usage is TRBJ1-1, with 9 bases lining up with TRBD1. The CDR3 length is 13 residues. V shed 4 bases and J 4 bases; nucleotides not matched to a gene: 1. Germline lookup yields CDR1 LNHDA and CDR2 SQIVND (reference sequence). The CDR3 region is CASSRGQGTEAFF. CDR3 sequence (DNA): TGTGCCAGTAGTAGGGGACAGGGCACTGAAGCTTTCTTT.

The gene calls are TRBV18 and TRBJ2-2; 7 nucleotides match TRBD1. CDR1 and CDR2 (germline): KGHSH, LQKENI. Trimming removed 8 bases from V and 10 bases from J; junction bases left unmatched: 10. The CDR3 covers 13 residues. CDR3 amino acids: CASRRTGPEELFF. DNA of the CDR3: TGTGCCAGCCGGAGGACAGGACCAGAGGAGCTGTTTTTT.

The chain carries TRBV5-1 and TRBJ1-2, with a possible D match to TRBD1 (5 bases). This CDR3 comprises 14 residues. Trimming stripped 0 bases from V and 0 bases from J, with 6 bases between. In germline, CDR1 is SGHRS, CDR2 YFSETQ. The CDR3 sequence: CASSLGGANYGYTF. The CDR3 DNA reads TGCGCCAGCAGCTTGGGGGGCGCTAACTATGGCTACACCTTC.

V and J are TRBV5-1 and TRBJ1-1, with a weak D call TRBD1 (5 bases). Trimming left V 5 bases short and J 10 bases short, with 21 bases between. CDR1 and CDR2 (germline): SGHRS, YFSETQ. The CDR3 extends over 14 amino acids. The CDR3 region has the DNA TGCGCCAGCAGTTCAACTGGCGGGGGAGCCCGAGCTTTCTTT. Translated, it gives CASSSTGGGARAFF.

V is TRBV2 and J is TRBJ2-3; the match to TRBD1 covers 7 bases. The V gene end was trimmed by 7 bases and the J gene end by 2 bases; junction bases not matched to a gene: 12. The germline CDR1 and CDR2 sequences are SNHLY and FYNNEI. The CDR3 consists of 16 residues. CDR3 amino acids: CASTRQGAVPTDTQYF. The CDR3 DNA sequence: TGTGCCAGCACCCGACAGGGAGCCGTGCCCACAGATACGCAGTATTTT.

The chain recombines TRBV6-5 with TRBJ2-7; 12 positions match TRBD1. Germline CDR1 reads MNHEY; CDR2 reads SVGAGI. The CDR3 consists of 14 residues. Trimming removed 6 bases from V and 6 bases from J; junction bases left unmatched: 6. The chain's CDR3 is CASRGRGQGAEQYF. The CDR3 coding sequence is TGTGCCAGCAGAGGAAGGGGACAGGGGGCCGAGCAGTACTTC.

The V call is TRBV7-2, the J call TRBJ1-1; no clear D. With 5 bases removed from V and 3 bases from J, the gap between germline ends came to 10 bases. The CDR3 runs 13 residues. Per germline, CDR1 SGHTA and CDR2 FQGNSA. CDR3 sequence: CASSQQTYTEAFF. In nucleotides, the CDR3 is TGTGCCAGCAGCCAACAGACCTACACTGAAGCTTTCTTT.